Listed here are 25 T cell receptor beta chains from one sample, sequenced in a study of blood T cell repertoires in COVID-19. The assay was immunoSEQ multiplex PCR, and TCRdb's table has in-frame clones only and misses some. This sample carries some 150,000 clones, roughly 87% of them seen once, and the ten largest clones take over 0.8%. What was sequenced was peripheral blood. These receptor sequences come from a woman aged 45-65 years with acute or convalescent COVID-19.

The gene calls are TRBV24-1 and TRBJ2-1; D possibly corresponds to TRBD2 (5 bases). This CDR3 contains 16 residues. V shed 4 bases and J shed 3 bases, with 15 bases lying between them. CDR1 is KGHDR, CDR2 SFDVKD, per germline. CDR3 amino acids: CATSDQTIPYYNEQFF. Here the CDR3 DNA reads TGTGCCACCAGTGACCAGACTATCCCCTACTACAATGAGCAGTTCTTC.

V usage is TRBV6-1 and J usage is TRBJ2-2, with D tentatively TRBD2 (6 bases). V was cut by 3 bases and J by 7 bases, with 12 bases left in between. CDR1 MNHNS and CDR2 SASEGT come from the germline V gene. CDR3 length: 14 amino acids. This CDR3 is CASSERGRNGELFF. The CDR3 nucleotides read TGTGCCAGCAGTGAGCGGGGAAGGAACGGGGAGCTGTTTTTT.

The gene calls are TRBV20-1 and TRBJ1-1, with D uncertain. The CDR3 is made up of 8 amino acids. The germline CDR1 and CDR2 sequences are DFQATT and SNEGSKA (reference sequence). Trimming cost V 5 bases and J 11 bases, with 6 bases left between them. In DNA, the CDR3 is TGCAGTGCTGGACTGGCTTTCTTT. It translates to CSAGLAFF.

The rearrangement uses TRBV6-5 and TRBJ1-5, with TRBD1 matching 9 bases. The CDR3 is made up of 14 amino acids. J lost 6 bases, V lost 6 bases, and 6 bases had no gene match. The germline V gene encodes CDR1 MNHEY and CDR2 SVGAGI. Here the CDR3 reads CASSGTGRVQPQHF. CDR3 DNA sequence: TGTGCCAGCAGCGGGACAGGGAGGGTTCAGCCCCAGCATTTT.

The CDR3 reads CASSRDSLNTEAFF. The CDR3 DNA reads TGCGCCAGCAGCCGGGACAGCCTAAACACTGAAGCTTTCTTT. This chain connects TRBV10-1 to TRBJ1-1; TRBD1 matches 7 bases. This CDR3 comprises 14 residues. CDR1 is WNHNN and CDR2 is SYGVQD in the germline V gene (reference sequence). The junction had 6 bases not matched to a gene; V was cut back by 6 bases and J by 2 bases.

The chain uses TRBV2 and TRBJ2-7; TRBD2 agrees at 14 bases. Germline V lookup: CDR1 SNHLY, CDR2 FYNNEI. This CDR3 region has 16 residues. V trimming: 1 base; J trimming: 4 bases; junction bases outside the gene matches: 3. In DNA, the CDR3 is TGTGCCAGCAGTGAAGGACTAGCGGGGGGGCCTTACGAGCAGTACTTC. Its translation: CASSEGLAGGPYEQYF.

The J gene is TRBJ1-1, the V gene TRBV7-3; weak D call: TRBD1 (5 bases). V was cut by 7 bases and J by 3 bases, with 12 bases left in between. Germline-derived CDR1 and CDR2 are SGHTA and FQGTGA. The CDR3 length is 13 residues. CDR3 in amino acids: CASTPRVDTEAFF. CDR3 nucleotide sequence: TGTGCCAGCACCCCCAGGGTGGACACTGAAGCTTTCTTT.

In nucleotides, the CDR3 is TGTGCCAGCAGCCAAGTTACAGGGGGAACTGAAGCTTTCTTT. Residues: CASSQVTGGTEAFF. The chain links TRBV11-2 to TRBJ1-1; TRBD1 aligns across 8 bases. Germline CDR1 and CDR2: SGHAT and FQNNGV. With 5 bases clipped from V and 5 bases from J, the junction kept 7 bases outside the gene matches. CDR3 length: 14 residues.

This clone was observed once. The chain has TRBV13 and TRBJ1-2; D is unresolved. V was trimmed by 2 bases and J by 2 bases, leaving 9 bases between them. Germline V gene data show CDR1 as PRHDT and CDR2 as FYEKMQ (reference sequence). The CDR3 runs to 14 residues. CDR3 loop: CASSLSRGNYGYTF. The CDR3 DNA reads as TGTGCCAGCAGCTTAAGCAGAGGGAACTATGGCTACACCTTC. The whole variable domain, filled in from reference TRBV13 and TRBJ1-2, reads AAGVIQSPRHLIKEKRETATLKCYPIPRHDTVYWYQQGPGQDPQFLISFYEKMQSDKGSIPDRFSAQQFSDYHSELNMSSLELGDSALYFCASSLSRGNYGYTFGSGTRLTVV.

The chain recombines TRBV10-1 with TRBJ1-1, with D possibly TRBD1 on 6 matching bases. This CDR3 region has 14 residues. V lost 3 bases and J 2 bases, leaving 10 bases between the germline ends. CDR1 and CDR2 (germline): WNHNN, SYGVQD (reference sequence). The CDR3 region has the DNA TGCGCCAGCAGTGAAGGGACACTTAACACTGAAGCTTTCTTT. This translates into CASSEGTLNTEAFF.

This chain uses TRBV10-3 with TRBJ2-4; possibly TRBD1 for D (5 bases). Germline loops: CDR1 ENHRY, CDR2 SYGVKD. V lost 3 bases and J 0 bases, leaving 6 bases between the germline ends. This CDR3 has 14 residues. CDR3 sequence: CAISDREAKNIQYF. CDR3 DNA: TGTGCCATCAGTGACAGGGAAGCCAAAAACATTCAGTACTTC.

The gene calls are TRBV6-5 and TRBJ1-1, with 8 bases lining up with TRBD1. The J segment lost 2 bases and the V segment lost 2 bases, leaving 4 bases of the junction unmatched. The CDR3 sequence is 15 residues long. Germline V gene sequence: CDR1 MNHEY, CDR2 SVGAGI. The CDR3 protein is CASSYPGGGNTEAFF. CDR3 coding DNA: TGTGCCAGCAGTTACCCAGGGGGCGGTAACACTGAAGCTTTCTTT.

This clone was counted once. The V call is TRBV5-1, the J call TRBJ2-7; TRBD1 matches at 9 bases. The CDR3 sequence is 16 residues long. Looked up from germline, CDR1 is SGHRS and CDR2 is YFSETQ. V shed 4 bases, J shed 6 bases, and the junction held 14 bases outside the gene matches. The CDR3 DNA follows: TGCGCCAGCAGCCCCATGGGACAGGGAGGATTAGGCGAGCAGTACTTC. This sequence encodes CASSPMGQGGLGEQYF. The variable domain in full, with the rest retrieved from reference TRBV5-1 and TRBJ2-7, is KAGVTQTPRYLIKTRGQQVTLSCSPISGHRSVSWYQQTPGQGLQFLFEYFSETQRNKGNFPGRFSGRQFSNSRSEMNVSTLELGDSALYLCASSPMGQGGLGEQYFGPGTRLTVT.

The chain recombines TRBV18 with TRBJ1-1; D uncertain. The germline V and J ends were trimmed by 2 bases and 0 bases, with 13 bases remaining between them. The CDR3 runs 16 residues. The V gene's germline CDR1 is KGHSH and CDR2 LQKENI. The CDR3 DNA follows: TGTGCCAGCTCACCAACACAAATAACCATGAACACTGAAGCTTTCTTT. Protein sequence: CASSPTQITMNTEAFF. Looking up the rest from reference TRBV18 and TRBJ1-1 gives the full variable domain: NAGVMQNPRHLVRRRGQEARLRCSPMKGHSHVYWYRQLPEEGLKFMVYLQKENIIDESGMPKERFSAEFPKEGPSILRIQQVVRGDSAAYFCASSPTQITMNTEAFFGQGTRLTVV.

A single count supports this clone. The chain uses TRBV19 and TRBJ1-5; D remains ambiguous. From germline, CDR1 is LNHDA and CDR2 SQIVND (reference sequence). The CDR3 runs 14 residues. V was cut by 10 bases and J by 0 bases, with 13 bases left in between. The CDR3 bases are TGTGCCACTCGGACGGAGGCTAGCAATCAGCCCCAGCATTTT. Amino acid sequence: CATRTEASNQPQHF.

The chain joins TRBV7-3 to TRBJ2-6; 7 bases align to TRBD1. V shed 3 bases, J shed 0 bases, and the junction held 5 bases outside the gene matches. The germline gives CDR1 SGHTA, CDR2 FQGTGA. This CDR3 region has 17 residues. The CDR3 spells CASSFWDSTSGANVLTF. In nucleotides, the CDR3 is TGTGCCAGCAGCTTTTGGGACAGTACCTCTGGGGCCAACGTCCTGACTTTC.

This sequence joins TRBV19 and TRBJ1-1; 11 positions agree with TRBD1. This CDR3 is built from 16 residues. The V gene end was trimmed by 7 bases and the J gene end by 2 bases; junction bases not matched to a gene: 9. From germline, CDR1 is LNHDA and CDR2 SQIVND (reference sequence). The CDR3 DNA reads as TGTGCCAGTACTCCCGGGACAGGGGGGAGTAACACTGAAGCTTTCTTT. Translated: CASTPGTGGSNTEAFF.

V gene TRBV7-7 combines with J gene TRBJ1-3; D might be TRBD1 (5 bases). The CDR3 runs to 13 residues. V lost 5 bases and J lost 3, with 8 bases in between. The germline V gene encodes CDR1 SSHAT and CDR2 FNYEAQ (reference sequence). The CDR3 loop reads CASSVDIGNTIYF. In DNA form, the CDR3 reads TGTGCCAGCAGCGTGGACATTGGAAACACCATATATTTT.

This chain uses TRBV12-3 or TRBV12-4 with TRBJ2-7; tentatively, D is TRBD2 (5 bases). CDR3 size: 13 residues. Trimming took 6 bases from V and 3 from J, leaving 12 bases between them. CDR3 nucleotide sequence: TGTGCCAGCAGCTCACTCCGGGACTACGAGCAGTACTTC. Its translation: CASSSLRDYEQYF.

The gene calls are TRBV10-2 and TRBJ1-1, with D possibly matching TRBD1 (6 bases). Germline V CDR1 and CDR2: WSHSY, SAAADI. The CDR3 is made up of 14 amino acids. Between the trimmed V and J ends, which lost 4 bases and 2 bases, there was a span of 11 bases. Here the CDR3 reads CASSGWTANTEAFF. CDR3 bases: TGCGCCAGCAGTGGGTGGACAGCAAACACTGAAGCTTTCTTT.

This chain links TRBV6-5 with TRBJ2-7, with 8 bases lining up with TRBD1. The CDR3 is 13 amino acids. Germline trimming cut 2 bases from V and 5 bases from J; bases unmatched to any gene: 2. Germline-derived CDR1 and CDR2 are MNHEY and SVGAGI. CDR3 residues: CASSYGDRHEQYF. The CDR3 DNA is TGTGCCAGCAGTTACGGGGACAGGCACGAGCAGTACTTC.

This clone appeared once. This chain uses TRBV7-3 with TRBJ2-7; weak D call: TRBD1 (7 bases). The V end was cut by 2 bases, the J end by 5 bases, with 16 bases between. Germline V gives CDR1 SGHTA, CDR2 FQGTGA. The CDR3 runs to 15 residues. The CDR3 DNA reads TGTGCCAGCAGCTTAGGAGGAGGGGGCGGCCACGAGCAGTACTTC. It encodes CASSLGGGGGHEQYF.

The chain has TRBV9 and TRBJ1-2; D is ambiguous. Looked up from germline, CDR1 is SGDLS and CDR2 is YYNGEE. The V end was cut by 2 bases, the J end by 6 bases, with 11 bases between. This CDR3 spans 13 amino acids. The CDR3 nucleotides are TGTGCCAGCAGCGTTACAGCAAATAATGGCTACACCTTC. Its protein product is CASSVTANNGYTF.

V gene TRBV4-1 combines with J gene TRBJ2-2, with 15 positions matching TRBD2. The CDR3 has 19 amino acids. Germline-derived CDR1 and CDR2 are MGHRA and YSYEKL. V dropped 3 bases and J dropped 0; count of bases not matched to a gene: 5. CDR3 sequence reads: CASSQPGLAGGSNTGELFF. For the CDR3, the DNA is TGCGCCAGCAGCCAGCCGGGACTAGCGGGGGGTTCGAACACCGGGGAGCTGTTTTTT.

V is TRBV18 and J is TRBJ1-2; 9 nucleotides line up with TRBD1. The CDR3 has 12 residues. The trim removed 6 bases at V and 5 bases at J, leaving 1 base unmatched. Germline loops: CDR1 KGHSH, CDR2 LQKENI. The CDR3 nucleotides are TGTGCCAGCTCTGGACAGGGGTATGGCTACACCTTC. It yields the protein CASSGQGYGYTF.